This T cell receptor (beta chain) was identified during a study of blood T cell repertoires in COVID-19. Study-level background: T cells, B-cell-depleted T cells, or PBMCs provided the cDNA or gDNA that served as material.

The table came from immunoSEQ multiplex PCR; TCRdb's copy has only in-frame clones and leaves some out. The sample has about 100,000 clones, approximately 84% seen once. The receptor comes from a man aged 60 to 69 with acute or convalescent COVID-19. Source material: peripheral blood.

DNA for the CDR3: TGCGCCAGCAGCTTTGGCCTAGCGGGGGGTTACGAGCAGTACTTC. This sequence encodes CASSFGLAGGYEQYF. The J gene is TRBJ2-7, the V gene TRBV5-1; 11 bases fit TRBD2. The CDR3 consists of 15 residues. Germline trimming cut 2 bases from V and 4 bases from J; bases unmatched to any gene: 5. CDR1 is SGHRS and CDR2 is YFSETQ in the germline V gene.